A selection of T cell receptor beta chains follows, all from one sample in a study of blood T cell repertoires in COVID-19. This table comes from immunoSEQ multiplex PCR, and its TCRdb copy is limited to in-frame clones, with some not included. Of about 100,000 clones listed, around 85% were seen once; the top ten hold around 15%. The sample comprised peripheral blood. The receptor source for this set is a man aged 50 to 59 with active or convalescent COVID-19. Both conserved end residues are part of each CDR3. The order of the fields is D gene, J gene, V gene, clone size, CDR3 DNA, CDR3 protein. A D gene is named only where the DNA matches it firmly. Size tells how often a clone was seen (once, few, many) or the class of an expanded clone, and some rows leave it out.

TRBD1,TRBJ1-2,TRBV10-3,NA,TGTGCCATCACGGAGGGGGCGTACGGCTACACCTTC,CAITEGAYGYTF
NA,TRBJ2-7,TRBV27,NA,TGTGCCAGCAGTTTATCCTTGCGACTCCTTGCCTACGAGCAGTACTTC,CASSLSLRLLAYEQYF
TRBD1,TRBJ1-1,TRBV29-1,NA,TGCAGCGTTGGCCGGACAGGGGAAGCTGAAGCTTTCTTT,CSVGRTGEAEAFF
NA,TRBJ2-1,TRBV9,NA,TGTGCCAGCAGCGTAGTAGTAGGGGATATTGATGAGCAGTTCTTC,CASSVVVGDIDEQFF
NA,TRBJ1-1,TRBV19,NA,TGTGCCAGTAGTGCGAAGGGGTCCTTAGCATTCTTT,CASSAKGSLAFF
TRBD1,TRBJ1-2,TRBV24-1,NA,TGTGCCACCAGTGAGACAGGGGGCCGGTATGGCTACACCTTC,CATSETGGRYGYTF
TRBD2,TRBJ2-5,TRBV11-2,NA,TGTGCCAGCAGCACACAACTAGCGGTAGGGGGAGAGACCCAGTACTTC,CASSTQLAVGGETQYF
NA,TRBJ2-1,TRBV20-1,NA,TGCAGTGCTAGCGACAATGAGCAGTTCTTC,CSASDNEQFF
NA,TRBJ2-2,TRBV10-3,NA,TGTGCCATCAGTGAGTCGATATCGCTTAGAAACACCGGGGAGCTGTTTTTT,CAISESISLRNTGELFF
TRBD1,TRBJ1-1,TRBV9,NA,TGTGCCAGCAGCGACCGGACAGGGTTGGCTGAAGCTTTCTTT,CASSDRTGLAEAFF
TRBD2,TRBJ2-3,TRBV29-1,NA,TGCAGCGTGGGGACTAGCGGGAGTAGAGATACGCAGTATTTT,CSVGTSGSRDTQYF
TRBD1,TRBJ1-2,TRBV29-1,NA,TGCAGCGTTGACGCAGGGGGCTATGGCTACACCTTC,CSVDAGGYGYTF
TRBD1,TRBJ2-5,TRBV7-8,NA,TGTGCCAGCAGCTTAGACAGGGGGTACGAGACCCAGTACTTC,CASSLDRGYETQYF
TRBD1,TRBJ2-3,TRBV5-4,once,TGTGCCAGCAGCCCAGGGGGCAGAACTAGCACAGATACGCAGTATTTT,CASSPGGRTSTDTQYF
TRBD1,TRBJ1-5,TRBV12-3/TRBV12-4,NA,TGTGCCAGCAAACCGGGACAGATGCAGCCCCAGCATTTT,CASKPGQMQPQHF
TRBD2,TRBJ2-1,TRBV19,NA,TGTGCCAGTGGGGGGGAGGGGACCTACTCCTACAATGAGCAGTTCTTC,CASGGEGTYSYNEQFF
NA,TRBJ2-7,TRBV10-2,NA,TGCGCCAGCAGTGCACGCGGAGCAAGCTCCTACGAGCAGTACTTC,CASSARGASSYEQYF
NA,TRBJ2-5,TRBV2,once,TGTGCCAGCAGCCCTAACCTACAAGAGACCCAGTACTTC,CASSPNLQETQYF
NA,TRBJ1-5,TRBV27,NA,TGTGCCAGCAGTTCAGTCGGGACTAATCAGCCCCAGCATTTT,CASSSVGTNQPQHF
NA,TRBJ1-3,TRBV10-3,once,TGTGCCATAGGGGAAGTTGGAAACACCATATATTTT,CAIGEVGNTIYF
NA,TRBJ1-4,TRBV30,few,TGTGCCTCAACGAGGGGACATAGCAATGAAAAACTGTTTTTT,CASTRGHSNEKLFF
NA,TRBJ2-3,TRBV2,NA,TGTGCCAGCGGGAAACAGGGAGACACAGATACGCAGTATTTT,CASGKQGDTDTQYF
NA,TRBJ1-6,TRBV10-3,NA,TGTGCCATCAGCGGGACTCATAATTCACCCCTCCACTTT,CAISGTHNSPLHF
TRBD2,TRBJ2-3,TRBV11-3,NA,TGTGCCAGCAGCTCGACTAGCGGGAGCACAGATACGCAGTATTTT,CASSSTSGSTDTQYF
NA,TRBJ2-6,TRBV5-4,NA,TGTGCCAGCAGTGAGCGCTCCTCTGGGGCCAACGTCCTGACTTTC,CASSERSSGANVLTF
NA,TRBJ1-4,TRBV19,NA,TGTGCCAGTGCAGGGCTGACTAATGAAAAACTGTTTTTT,CASAGLTNEKLFF
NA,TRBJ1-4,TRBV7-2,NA,TGTGCCAGCAGCCCGAGGGGGACACTAGAAAAACTGTTTTTT,CASSPRGTLEKLFF
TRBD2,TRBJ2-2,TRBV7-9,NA,TGTGCCAGCAGCGCCCGGGGAGGGGACACCGGGGAGCTGTTTTTT,CASSARGGDTGELFF
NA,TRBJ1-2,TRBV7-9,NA,TGTGCCAGCAGTACACTCCCCAGGGTCAGTAACTATGGCTACACCTTC,CASSTLPRVSNYGYTF
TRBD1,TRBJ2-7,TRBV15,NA,TGTGCCACCAGCTGGGACAGGGAAGGTGACGAGCAGTACTTC,CATSWDREGDEQYF
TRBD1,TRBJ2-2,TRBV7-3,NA,TGTGCCAGCAGCGGGACAGCGAACACCGGGGAGCTGTTTTTT,CASSGTANTGELFF
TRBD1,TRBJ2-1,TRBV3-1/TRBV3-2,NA,TGTGCCAGCAGCGATGGACAGGGCCCCGGCAATGAGCAGTTCTTC,CASSDGQGPGNEQFF
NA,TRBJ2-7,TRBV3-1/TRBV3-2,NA,TGTGCCAGCAGCCGTTCGGACCCAGGAGGAGATCTCTCCGAGCAGTACTTC,CASSRSDPGGDLSEQYF
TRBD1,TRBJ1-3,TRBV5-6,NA,TGTGCCAGCACCGACTCAGGGGGCTCTGGAAACACCATATATTTT,CASTDSGGSGNTIYF
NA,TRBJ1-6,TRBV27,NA,TGTGCCAGCAGTTTATCGATGAGGTCCCCACTCCACTTT,CASSLSMRSPLHF
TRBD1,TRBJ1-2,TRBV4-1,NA,TGCGCCAGCAGCCAAAACTCGGACAGGGGTGGGGGATCCTATGGCTACACCTTC,CASSQNSDRGGGSYGYTF
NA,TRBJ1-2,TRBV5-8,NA,TGTGCCAGCGCCTCTGTGTGGGAGGATACTAACTATGGCTACACCTTC,CASASVWEDTNYGYTF
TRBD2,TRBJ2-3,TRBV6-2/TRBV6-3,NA,TGTGCCAGCAGTTACTACTTTGAGGCTAGCGGAACTAGCACAGATACGCAGTATTTT,CASSYYFEASGTSTDTQYF
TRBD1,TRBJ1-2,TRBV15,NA,TGTGCCACCAGCAGAGCGCCGACAGGGGACTATGGCTACACCTTC,CATSRAPTGDYGYTF
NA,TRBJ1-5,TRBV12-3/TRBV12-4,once,TGTGCCAGCAGTTTAGGGGAGCAGCCCCAGCATTTT,CASSLGEQPQHF
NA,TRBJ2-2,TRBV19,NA,TGTGCCAGTAGTAAACGGGGTTCCACCGGGGAGCTGTTTTTT,CASSKRGSTGELFF
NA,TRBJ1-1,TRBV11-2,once,TGTGCCAGCAGCGGACAGCCGAACACTGAAGCTTTCTTT,CASSGQPNTEAFF
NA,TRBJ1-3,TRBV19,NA,TGTGCCAGTAGTTCGACAGACTCTGGAAACACCATATATTTT,CASSSTDSGNTIYF
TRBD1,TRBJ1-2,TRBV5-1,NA,TGCGCCAGCAGCTTGGCCTTTGAGGGGGCCTATGGCTACACCTTC,CASSLAFEGAYGYTF
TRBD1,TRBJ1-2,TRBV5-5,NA,TGTGCCAGCAGCCCGACAGGGATTCTCTATGGCTACACCTTC,CASSPTGILYGYTF
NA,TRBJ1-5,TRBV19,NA,TGTGCCAGTAGTATAGGCTCCAGGGGAGAACAGCCCCAGCATTTT,CASSIGSRGEQPQHF
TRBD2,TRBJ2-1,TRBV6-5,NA,TGTGCCAGCAGTACACTAGCGGGAGTAATCGATGAGCAGTTCTTC,CASSTLAGVIDEQFF
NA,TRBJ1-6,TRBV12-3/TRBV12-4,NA,TGTGCCAGCAGTTCCCTTAATTCACCCCTCCACTTT,CASSSLNSPLHF
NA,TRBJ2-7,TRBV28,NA,TGTGCCAGCAGTACATATCCCCCCCAGGGGTACGAGCAGTACTTC,CASSTYPPQGYEQYF
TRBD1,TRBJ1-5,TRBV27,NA,TGTGCCAGCAGGGCCAGGGGGCGAGACGGTCAGCCCCAGCATTTT,CASRARGRDGQPQHF
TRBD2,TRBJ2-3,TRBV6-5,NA,TGTGCCAGCACCGAGATGGCGGGAGGCACAGATACGCAGTATTTT,CASTEMAGGTDTQYF
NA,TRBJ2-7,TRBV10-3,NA,TGTGCCATCAGTGAGCCGGACACGTTGAACGAGCAGTACTTC,CAISEPDTLNEQYF
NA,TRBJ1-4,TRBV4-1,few,TGCGCCAGCAGCCAAGGCAGGGTGGGTAATGAAAAACTGTTTTTT,CASSQGRVGNEKLFF
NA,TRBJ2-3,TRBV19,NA,TGTGCCAGTAGTCCTACCCTTAACACAGATACGCAGTATTTT,CASSPTLNTDTQYF
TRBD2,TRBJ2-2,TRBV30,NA,TGTGCCTGGTCGGATCTAGCGGGAGTCACCGGGGAGCTGTTTTTT,CAWSDLAGVTGELFF
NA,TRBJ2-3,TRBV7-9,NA,TGTGCCAGCAGCTTAGGACAGTTAATTAGCACAGATACGCAGTATTTT,CASSLGQLISTDTQYF